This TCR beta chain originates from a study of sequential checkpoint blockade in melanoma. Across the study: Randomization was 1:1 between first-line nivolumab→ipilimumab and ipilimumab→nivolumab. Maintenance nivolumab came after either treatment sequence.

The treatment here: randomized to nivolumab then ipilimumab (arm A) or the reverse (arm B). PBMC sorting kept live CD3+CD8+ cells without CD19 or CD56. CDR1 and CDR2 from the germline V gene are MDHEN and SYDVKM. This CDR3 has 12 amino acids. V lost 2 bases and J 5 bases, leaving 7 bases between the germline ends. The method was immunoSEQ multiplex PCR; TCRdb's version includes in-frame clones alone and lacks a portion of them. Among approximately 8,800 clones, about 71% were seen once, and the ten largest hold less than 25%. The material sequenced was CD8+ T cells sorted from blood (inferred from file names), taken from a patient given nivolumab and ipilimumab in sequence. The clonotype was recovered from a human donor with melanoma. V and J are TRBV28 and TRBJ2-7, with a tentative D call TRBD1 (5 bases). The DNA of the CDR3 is TGTGCCAGCAGTTTACTAGGGGACGAGCAGTACTTC. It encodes CASSLLGDEQYF.